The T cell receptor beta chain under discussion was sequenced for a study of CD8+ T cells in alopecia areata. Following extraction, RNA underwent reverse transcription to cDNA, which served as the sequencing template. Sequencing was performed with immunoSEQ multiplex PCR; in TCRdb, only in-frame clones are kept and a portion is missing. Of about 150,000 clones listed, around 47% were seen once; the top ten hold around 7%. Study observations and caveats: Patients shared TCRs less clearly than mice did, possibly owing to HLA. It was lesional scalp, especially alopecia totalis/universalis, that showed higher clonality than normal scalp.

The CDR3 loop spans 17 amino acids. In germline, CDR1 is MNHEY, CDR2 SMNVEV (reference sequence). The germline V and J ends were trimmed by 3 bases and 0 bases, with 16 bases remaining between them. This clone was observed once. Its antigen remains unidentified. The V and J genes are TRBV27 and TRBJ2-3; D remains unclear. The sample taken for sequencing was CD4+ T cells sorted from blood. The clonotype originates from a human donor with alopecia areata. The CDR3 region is CASSFFRARPSTDTQYF. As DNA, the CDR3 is TGTGCCAGCAGTTTCTTCCGGGCCAGACCTAGCACAGATACGCAGTATTTT.